This T cell receptor (beta chain) was captured in a study of regulatory T cells in long-lasting Graves disease. Study-level results: It was in persistent disease that TRBV28, TRBJ1-2 and TRBJ2-5 were favored.

This sample's time point: persistent/refractory GD, antithyroid drugs over 5 years with positive TRAb. The authors made the TCR library using RNA they extracted from PBMCs. Germline V gene sequence: CDR1 GTSNPN, CDR2 SVGIG (reference sequence). Deletions cut 5 bases from V and 6 bases from J, with 13 bases between. The CDR3 contains 13 residues. In building TCR beta libraries, iRepertoire HTBI primers were used together with Arm-PCR of CDR3 regions. TCRdb ran MiXCR on the multiplex PCR reads and lists one entry per CDR3 protein. In the table there are roughly 400,000 distinct CDR3 sequences, more than 20% of which are singletons. This clonotype was recorded at least ten times. Its antigen is unidentified.

The sequenced sample was peripheral blood mononuclear cells (PBMCs), obtained when the disease was refractory, from a patient treated with antithyroid drugs. This clonotype originated in a female donor with Graves disease. V is TRBV30 and J is TRBJ2-2; TRBD1 is a possible D gene (5 bases). CDR3 coding DNA: TGTGCCTGGGGCCTCGTAGGGGCCGGGGAGCTGTTTTTT. Translated: CAWGLVGAGELFF.